This is a list of T cell receptor beta chains from one sample in a study of T cells in Graves' hyperthyroidism and ophthalmopathy. MiXCR, run by TCRdb on the multiplex PCR reads, gives a single entry per CDR3 protein. The profile covers around 300,000 distinct CDR3 sequences, with approximately 13% appearing a single time and 34% taken by the ten largest. Specimen: blood. The source of these receptors is a woman aged 40 to 50 with Graves' ophthalmopathy. Both conserved end residues are part of each CDR3. A D gene is named only where the DNA matches it firmly. Some rows have no size entry. The others give once, few or many, or a class for an expanded clone.

CDR3aa: CSTEKANRGYTF
CDR3nt: TGCAGTACGGAGAAGGCTAACCGTGGCTACACCTTC
d_gene: NA
abundance: few
v_gene: TRBV20-1
j_gene: TRBJ1-2

CDR3aa: CASSSGLYNSPLHF
CDR3nt: TGTGCCAGCAGCTCTGGGCTCTATAATTCACCCCTCCACTTT
d_gene: NA
abundance: few
v_gene: TRBV11-1
j_gene: TRBJ1-6

CDR3aa: CASSSKLTKETQYF
CDR3nt: TGTGCCAGCAGCTCTAAGCTGACGAAAGAGACCCAGTACTTC
d_gene: NA
abundance: few
v_gene: TRBV7-2
j_gene: TRBJ2-5

CDR3aa: CASSLLDGEKLFF
CDR3nt: TGTGCCAGCAGTTTACTGGACGGGGAAAAACTGTTTTTT
d_gene: NA
abundance: NA
v_gene: TRBV28
j_gene: TRBJ1-4

CDR3aa: CASRSLGTQYF
CDR3nt: TGTGCCAGCCGCTCCCTGGGTACGCAGTATTTT
d_gene: NA
abundance: few
v_gene: TRBV6-1
j_gene: TRBJ2-3

CDR3aa: CASSREGILQHF
CDR3nt: TGTGCCAGCTCTCGAGAGGGAATACTCCAGCATTTT
d_gene: NA
abundance: few
v_gene: TRBV18
j_gene: TRBJ1-5

CDR3aa: CSVDSGIVGYTF
CDR3nt: TGCAGCGTGGACAGTGGGATAGTGGGCTACACCTTC
d_gene: NA
abundance: many
v_gene: TRBV29-1
j_gene: TRBJ1-2

CDR3aa: CASSLQAGAGYEQYF
CDR3nt: TGTGCCAGCAGCTTACAGGCGGGTGCGGGGTACGAGCAGTACTTC
d_gene: NA
abundance: NA
v_gene: TRBV11-1
j_gene: TRBJ2-7

CDR3aa: CASSYSRGAGDTQYF
CDR3nt: TGTGCCAGCAGTTACTCGAGGGGGGCGGGAGATACGCAGTATTTT
d_gene: NA
abundance: many
v_gene: TRBV6-6
j_gene: TRBJ2-3

CDR3aa: CASSQQGLSNEQFF
CDR3nt: TGTGCCAGCAGCCAACAGGGACTAAGCAATGAGCAGTTCTTC
d_gene: TRBD2
abundance: many
v_gene: TRBV3-1
j_gene: TRBJ2-1

CDR3aa: CASSASRDYGYTF
CDR3nt: TGTGCCAGCAGTGCTAGCAGGGACTATGGCTACACCTTC
d_gene: NA
abundance: NA
v_gene: TRBV2
j_gene: TRBJ1-2

CDR3aa: CASSYSSGRAGNTIYF
CDR3nt: TGTGCCAGCAGTTACAGTTCTGGCAGGGCTGGAAACACCATATATTTT
d_gene: NA
abundance: many
v_gene: TRBV6-5
j_gene: TRBJ1-3

CDR3aa: CASSYSGPPRNEQFF
CDR3nt: TGTGCCAGCAGCTATTCCGGGCCCCCTAGAAATGAGCAGTTCTTC
d_gene: NA
abundance: few
v_gene: TRBV3-1
j_gene: TRBJ2-1

CDR3aa: CASSTLQTGSNGYTF
CDR3nt: TGTGCCAGCAGTACCCTGCAGACAGGATCTAATGGCTACACCTTC
d_gene: NA
abundance: NA
v_gene: TRBV6-1
j_gene: TRBJ1-2

CDR3aa: CASSRRDSPNGQPQHF
CDR3nt: TGTGCCAGCAGCCGACGGGACAGCCCGAACGGGCAGCCCCAGCATTTT
d_gene: TRBD1
abundance: many
v_gene: TRBV12-3/TRBV12-4
j_gene: TRBJ1-5

CDR3aa: CASSFEGMGSPLHF
CDR3nt: TGTGCCAGCAGTTTCGAGGGAATGGGATCACCCCTCCACTTT
d_gene: NA
abundance: NA
v_gene: TRBV28
j_gene: TRBJ1-6

CDR3aa: CAIRGLENNEQFF
CDR3nt: TGTGCCATCAGAGGACTAGAGAACAATGAGCAGTTCTTC
d_gene: TRBD2
abundance: few
v_gene: TRBV10-3
j_gene: TRBJ2-1

CDR3aa: CASSLASGSYEQYF
CDR3nt: TGTGCCAGCAGTTTAGCTAGCGGGAGCTACGAGCAGTACTTC
d_gene: TRBD2
abundance: many
v_gene: TRBV28
j_gene: TRBJ2-7

CDR3aa: CASRKLRTFEKLFF
CDR3nt: TGTGCCAGCAGAAAATTAAGGACATTTGAAAAACTGTTTTTT
d_gene: NA
abundance: NA
v_gene: TRBV28
j_gene: TRBJ1-4

CDR3aa: CASSVDSFGSPLHF
CDR3nt: TGTGCCAGCAGTGTAGACAGTTTCGGGTCACCCCTCCACTTT
d_gene: NA
abundance: NA
v_gene: TRBV2
j_gene: TRBJ1-6

CDR3aa: CSAGTGQGGNEQFF
CDR3nt: TGCAGTGCTGGAACGGGACAGGGGGGCAATGAGCAGTTCTTC
d_gene: TRBD1
abundance: many
v_gene: TRBV20-1
j_gene: TRBJ2-1

CDR3aa: CSASSGGLDEQFF
CDR3nt: TGCAGTGCTAGTAGCGGGGGGTTGGATGAGCAGTTCTTC
d_gene: TRBD2
abundance: many
v_gene: TRBV20-1
j_gene: TRBJ2-1